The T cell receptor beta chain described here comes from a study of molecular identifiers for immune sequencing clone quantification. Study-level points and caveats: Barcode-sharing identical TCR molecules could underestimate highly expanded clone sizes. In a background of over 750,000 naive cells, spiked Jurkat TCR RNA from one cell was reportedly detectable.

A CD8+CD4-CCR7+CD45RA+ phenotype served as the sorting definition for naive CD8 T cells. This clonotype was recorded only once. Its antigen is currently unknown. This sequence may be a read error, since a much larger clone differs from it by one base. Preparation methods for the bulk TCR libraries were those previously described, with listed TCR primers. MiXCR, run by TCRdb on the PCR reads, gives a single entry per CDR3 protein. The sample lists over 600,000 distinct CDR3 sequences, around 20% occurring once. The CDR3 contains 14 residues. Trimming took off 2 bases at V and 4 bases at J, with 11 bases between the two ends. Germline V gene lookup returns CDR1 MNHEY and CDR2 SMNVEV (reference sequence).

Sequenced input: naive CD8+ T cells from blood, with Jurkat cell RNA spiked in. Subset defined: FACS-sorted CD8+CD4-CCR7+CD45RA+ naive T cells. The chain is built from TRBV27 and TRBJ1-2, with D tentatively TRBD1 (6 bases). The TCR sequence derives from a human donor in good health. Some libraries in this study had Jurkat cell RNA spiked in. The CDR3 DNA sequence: TGTGCCAGCAGTTTAACAGGGTGTGCCTATGGCTACACCTTC. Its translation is CASSLTGCAYGYTF.